This T cell receptor beta chain came from a study of blood T cell repertoires in COVID-19. The wider study: COVID-19 samples, acute and convalescent, were from the United States, Italy and Spain. The analysed material was cDNA or gDNA that came from T cells, B-cell-depleted T cells, or PBMCs.

The CDR3 spans 14 residues. The V segment lost 4 bases and the J segment 7 bases; nucleotides outside the gene matches: 7. In germline, CDR1 is SGHRS, CDR2 YFSETQ. Under the authors' procedure: Amplification from reference gene primers served as the basis for estimated nucleated cell counts. TCRdb keeps only in-frame clones here, not all; method: immunoSEQ multiplex PCR. V and J calls and clone size are those listed in that table; D and trimming were worked out from the DNA. The sample yields about 230,000 clones, approximately 83% seen once. Sequencing was carried out using peripheral blood. This clonotype originated in a woman between 45 and 65 years old with acute or convalescent COVID-19. The chain carries TRBV5-1 and TRBJ2-7; 11 positions agree with TRBD2. DNA of the CDR3: TGCGCCAGCAGCGTAGCGGGGGGGCTAGAGGAGCAGTACTTC. Amino acid sequence: CASSVAGGLEEQYF.